The next 21 T cell receptor beta chains were all read from a single sample in a study of T and B cells in COVID-19 patients (dated by TCRdb to the early 2020s). Sequenced using an Illumina MiSeq. TRB rearrangements were amplified by multiplex PCR with BIOMED2 TRB-A/B primer pools. Through fastp at Q25 and MiXCR, TCRdb rebuilt clones from the public reads, retaining in-frame beta chains. Rows with one shared CDR3 protein collapse into an entry with the most common genes and DNA. This sample gives fewer than 9,500 distinct CDR3 sequences in total; 28% of them show up just once. Under 30% of the sample is held by the ten biggest clonotypes. Genomic DNA extracted from blood was used in amounts of about 250-500 ng for amplification of TRB repertoires. Sequenced: blood. The receptors were sampled from a human donor who had recovered from COVID-19.

The chain carries TRBV20-1 and TRBJ2-5, with 7 bases that match TRBD1. CDR1 is DFQATT and CDR2 is SNEGSKA in the germline V gene (reference sequence). The CDR3 is 14 residues long. V was pared by 7 bases and J by 1 base, with 9 bases of the junction left unmatched. In DNA form, the CDR3 reads TGCAGTGTCCCGACAGGGCTCGTCCAAGAGACCCAGTACTTC. As protein: CSVPTGLVQETQYF.

This chain connects TRBV5-1 to TRBJ2-1, with D possibly TRBD2 on 6 matching bases. The CDR3 spans 15 residues. V lost 0 bases, J lost 0 bases, and 7 bases lay in between. Germline V gene lookup returns CDR1 SGHRS and CDR2 YFSETQ. CDR3 amino acids: CASSLATSSYNEQFF. The CDR3 DNA sequence: TGCGCCAGCAGCTTGGCGACTAGCTCCTACAATGAGCAGTTCTTC.

This clonotype is labeled medium-sized (0.01 to 0.1%). This chain uses TRBV19 with TRBJ2-6; 7 bases are a match to TRBD1. The length of the CDR3 is 18 residues. Germline lookup yields CDR1 LNHDA and CDR2 SQIVND (reference sequence). V lost 6 bases to trimming and J lost 2 bases; unmatched junction nucleotides: 13. The CDR3 sequence is CASSVPGQRFTGANVLTF. Here the CDR3 DNA reads TGTGCCAGTAGCGTTCCGGGACAGCGGTTTACTGGGGCCAACGTCCTGACTTTC. The whole variable domain, filled in from reference TRBV19 and TRBJ2-6, reads DGGITQSPKYLFRKEGQNVTLSCEQNLNHDAMYWYRQDPGQGLRLIYYSQIVNDFQKGDIAEGYSVSREKKESFPLTVTSAQKNPTAFYLCASSVPGQRFTGANVLTFGAGSRLTVL.

In its sample, this clonotype was seen a few times. The chain carries TRBV5-1 and TRBJ2-1, with TRBD2 identical over 9 bases. Germline V gene sequence: CDR1 SGHRS, CDR2 YFSETQ. The CDR3 runs 17 residues. Losses at the gene ends were 0 bases for V and 0 bases for J; bases not matched to a gene: 4. This CDR3 is CASSLASGVSSYNEQFF. The CDR3 DNA follows: TGCGCCAGCAGCTTGGCTAGCGGGGTGAGCTCCTACAATGAGCAGTTCTTC.

The chain has TRBV6-5 and TRBJ2-7; 8 nucleotides match TRBD1. The CDR3 length is 14 residues. V dropped 2 bases and J dropped 3; count of bases not matched to a gene: 3. Per germline, CDR1 MNHEY and CDR2 SVGAGI. The CDR3 region is CASSYDRGSYEQYF. In nucleotides, the CDR3 is TGTGCCAGCAGTTACGACAGGGGAAGCTACGAGCAGTACTTC.

The rearrangement joins TRBV10-3 to TRBJ2-5; TRBD1 might be the D (6 bases). V lost 6 bases to trimming and J lost 2 bases, with 13 bases between them. From germline, CDR1 is ENHRY and CDR2 SYGVKD. The CDR3 extends over 14 amino acids. The CDR3 DNA follows: TGTGCCATCAGGCAGGGGTTTTGGCAAGAGACCCAGTACTTC. This encodes CAIRQGFWQETQYF.

This clonotype was seen many times. V and J are TRBV11-1 and TRBJ1-1; no reliable D call. The CDR3 runs 12 residues. Germline V gene data show CDR1 as SGHAT and CDR2 as FQDESV (reference sequence). Trimming left V 2 bases short and J 1 base short, with 2 bases between. In nucleotides, the CDR3 is TGTGCCAGCAGCTTATCGAACACTGAAGCTTTCTTT. It codes for CASSLSNTEAFF.

The chain employs TRBV7-9 and TRBJ1-1; perhaps TRBD1 as D (5 bases). The germline V gene has CDR1 SEHNR and CDR2 FQNEAQ (reference sequence). V was shortened by 5 bases and J by 5 bases, with 15 bases between the two germline ends. The CDR3 length is 14 residues. The CDR3: CASSGGGWWTEAFF. The CDR3 nucleotides read TGTGCCAGCAGCGGGGGGGGGTGGTGGACTGAAGCTTTCTTT. The whole variable domain, remainder taken from reference TRBV7-9 and TRBJ1-1, is DTGVSQNPRHKITKRGQNVTFRCDPISEHNRLYWYRQTLGQGPEFLTYFQNEAQLEKSRLLSDRFSAERPKGSFSTLEIQRTEQGDSAMYLCASSGGGWWTEAFFGQGTRLTVV.

The gene calls are TRBV18 and TRBJ2-7; D could derive from TRBD1 or TRBD2 (5 bases each). This CDR3 is built from 15 residues. Germline V gene data show CDR1 as KGHSH and CDR2 as LQKENI. Trimming shortened V by 3 bases and J by 1 base, and 13 bases separated the two germline ends. Written as DNA, the CDR3 is TGTGCCAGCTCACCGATTTTGGGGGTGTCCTACGAGCAGTACTTC. Encoded protein: CASSPILGVSYEQYF.

This clonotype was observed a handful of times. The genes are TRBV19 and TRBJ1-2; weak D call: TRBD1 (5 bases). V lost 6 bases and J 8 bases, leaving 25 bases between the germline ends. The germline V gene has CDR1 LNHDA and CDR2 SQIVND (reference sequence). The CDR3 consists of 16 residues. CDR3 in amino acids: CASSSQTFQGKGGYTF. DNA of the CDR3: TGTGCCAGTAGCTCTCAAACCTTCCAGGGTAAGGGCGGCTACACCTTC.

This clonotype is medium-sized (0.01 to 0.1%). This chain connects TRBV19 to TRBJ2-6; 13 bases are a match to TRBD2. The CDR3 spans 18 residues. The V gene's germline CDR1 is LNHDA and CDR2 SQIVND (reference sequence). The J segment lost 0 bases and the V segment lost 4 bases, leaving 3 bases of the junction unmatched. CDR3 sequence: CASSTRTSGSSGANVLTF. The CDR3 DNA is TGTGCCAGTAGTACCAGGACTAGCGGGAGCTCTGGGGCCAACGTCCTGACTTTC. Full variable domain (rest looked up from reference TRBV19 and TRBJ2-6): DGGITQSPKYLFRKEGQNVTLSCEQNLNHDAMYWYRQDPGQGLRLIYYSQIVNDFQKGDIAEGYSVSREKKESFPLTVTSAQKNPTAFYLCASSTRTSGSSGANVLTFGAGSRLTVL.

By sample share, this clonotype is medium-sized. The rearrangement uses TRBV18 and TRBJ2-1; D may match TRBD1 or TRBD2 (5 bases each). In germline, CDR1 is KGHSH, CDR2 LQKENI. This CDR3 comprises 15 residues. Trimming cost V 2 bases and J 3 bases, with 11 bases left between them. The CDR3 nucleotides are TGTGCCAGCTCACCAACGGGGACGTACTACAATGAGCAGTTCTTC. Residues: CASSPTGTYYNEQFF.

This clonotype occurred many times. V gene TRBV5-6 combines with J gene TRBJ1-6; D is possibly TRBD1 (5 bases). This CDR3 contains 14 residues. The germline gives CDR1 SGHDT, CDR2 YYEEEE. Trimming removed 7 bases at V and 6 bases at J, with 14 bases between. The CDR3 DNA is TGTGCCAGCTCCGCGGGGCAGTTTAATTCACCCCTCCACTTT. It encodes CASSAGQFNSPLHF.

Concerning this clonotype: A read error is possible here, since a much larger clone lies one base away. The chain has TRBV18 and TRBJ2-3, with a weak D call TRBD2 (6 bases). CDR3 length equals 15 residues. The V gene lost 3 bases and the J gene lost 5 bases, with 15 bases spanning the gap. The germline CDR1 and CDR2 sequences are KGHSH and LQKENI. In DNA form, the CDR3 reads TGTGCCAGCTCACCCTCCGCGGGACTCATAGATACGCAGTATTTT. Its translation is CASSPSAGLIDTQYF.

This clonotype is categorized as medium-sized. CDR3 protein: CSVAGQGSSYEQYF. In DNA, the CDR3 is TGCAGCGTTGCCGGACAGGGGAGCTCCTACGAGCAGTACTTC. The V and J genes are TRBV29-1 and TRBJ2-7; 9 bases agree with TRBD1. The CDR3 extends over 14 amino acids. The J segment lost 0 bases and the V segment lost 4 bases, leaving 4 bases of the junction unmatched. Germline lookup yields CDR1 SQVTM and CDR2 ANQGSEA.

By share of the sample, this clonotype is medium-sized. The chain carries TRBV19 and TRBJ2-2, with D maybe TRBD1 (5 bases). The CDR3 is made up of 16 amino acids. CDR1 and CDR2 from the germline V gene are LNHDA and SQIVND (reference sequence). The V and J ends lost 5 bases and 6 bases respectively, with 19 bases between them. The CDR3 sequence: CASSSRTLLGPGELFF. The DNA for the CDR3 is TGTGCCAGTAGTTCCCGGACATTGCTGGGGCCCGGGGAGCTGTTTTTT.

Relative to its sample, this clonotype is medium-sized. The rearrangement links TRBV19 to TRBJ1-2, with 7 nucleotides matching TRBD1. V gave up 7 bases and J gave up 4 bases; unmatched junction bases: 3. Looked up from germline, CDR1 is LNHDA and CDR2 is SQIVND (reference sequence). This CDR3 is 12 amino acids long. For the CDR3, the DNA is TGTGCCAGTACTTCAGGGGGCTATGGCTACACCTTC. Amino acids: CASTSGGYGYTF.

For this clonotype: A much more abundant neighbour one base away suggests this may be a read error. J is TRBJ2-1 and V is TRBV12-3 or TRBV12-4; no reliable D call. V was cut by 6 bases and J by 2 bases, with 14 bases left in between. This CDR3 contains 15 residues. CDR3 DNA sequence: TGTGCCAGCAGCTCCGAAGTAGCCGCCTACAATGAGCAGTTCTTC. It is translated as CASSSEVAAYNEQFF.

V usage is TRBV5-5 and J usage is TRBJ1-5; no firm D call. V gave up 0 bases and J gave up 3 bases, with 10 bases separating them. CDR3 size: 15 residues. CDR1 is SGHKS, CDR2 YYEKEE, per germline (reference sequence). CDR3 in amino acids: CASSLGVNVNQPQHF. The CDR3 DNA sequence: TGTGCCAGCAGCTTGGGCGTAAACGTCAATCAGCCCCAGCATTTT.

Many counts were recorded for this clonotype. The chain combines TRBV19 with TRBJ1-5; TRBD1 matches 7 bases. CDR3 size: 16 residues. Germline V gives CDR1 LNHDA, CDR2 SQIVND (reference sequence). J lost 7 bases, V lost 5 bases, and 14 bases had no gene match. Written as DNA, the CDR3 is TGTGCCAGTAGTCCGGCGGTAGGGGGCAAACGCCAGCCCCAGCATTTT. The encoded protein is CASSPAVGGKRQPQHF.

This clonotype is deemed medium-sized. The chain is built from TRBV19 and TRBJ1-5, with D possibly TRBD1 on 6 matching bases. V was clipped by 4 bases and J by 2 bases, with 9 bases between them. The CDR3 is made up of 14 amino acids. Germline lookup yields CDR1 LNHDA and CDR2 SQIVND (reference sequence). As DNA, the CDR3 is TGTGCCAGTAGTAACAGGGAGGGCAATCAGCCCCAGCATTTT. It translates to CASSNREGNQPQHF. Supplemented by reference TRBV19 and TRBJ1-5, the full variable domain reads DGGITQSPKYLFRKEGQNVTLSCEQNLNHDAMYWYRQDPGQGLRLIYYSQIVNDFQKGDIAEGYSVSREKKESFPLTVTSAQKNPTAFYLCASSNREGNQPQHFGDGTRLSIL.